Many counts were recorded for the clone carrying this T cell receptor (beta chain). Antigen specificity is unknown. Germline trimming cut 4 bases from V and 6 bases from J; bases unmatched to any gene: 7. Germline CDR1 MNHEY, CDR2 SVGAGI. This CDR3 spans 15 amino acids. These data belong to a study of regulatory T cells in long-lasting Graves disease. Whole-study context: Prior antithyroid drug treatment in newly diagnosed Graves' patients lasted under 3 months.

The sample's time point: newly diagnosed GD, antithyroid drugs for less than 3 months. PBMC-extracted RNA yielded the TCR library. EDTA tubes received approximately 8.4 milliliters of collected peripheral blood. Regarding the study as a whole: Compared with new cases, persistent Graves' patients showed reduced TCR diversity. Fewer public clonotypes were shared by new patients (966) than by persistent patients (approximately 2,700).

Arm-PCR of CDR3 regions with iRepertoire HTBI primers generated TCR beta libraries. TCRdb passed the multiplex PCR reads through MiXCR, listing each CDR3 protein once. The sample has 200,000 to 300,000 distinct CDR3 sequences; around 20% are singletons. This TCR was sampled from a female donor with Graves disease. The rearrangement uses TRBV6-5 and TRBJ1-5; 9 nucleotides line up with TRBD1. Sequencing used peripheral blood mononuclear cells (PBMCs), obtained at new diagnosis, from a patient treated with antithyroid drugs. CDR3 nucleotide sequence: TGTGCCAGCAGTTCGCGGACAGGGGAAAGTCAGCCCCAGCATTTT. Its protein is CASSSRTGESQPQHF.